The entry below describes one TCR beta chain. Its antigen is not identified. It was with 60 Vbeta and 13 Jbeta primers that the PCR ran. Data came from immunoSEQ multiplex PCR; TCRdb stores just in-frame clones and leaves some out. Of around 180,000 clones listed, less than 85% are singletons. The sample comes from a study of cytomegalovirus exposure and HLA in healthy donors. Germline CDR1 is WSHSY and CDR2 is SAAADI. This CDR3 is 13 amino acids long. The V end was cut by 8 bases, the J end by 6 bases, with 15 bases between. General study results and limits: The only immune exposure information that was available was CMV serostatus.

This clonotype was obtained from a man younger than 35 in good health and CMV-seronegative. Sequencing was carried out using PBMCs. The V and J genes are TRBV10-2 and TRBJ2-3; D might be TRBD1 (8 bases). CDR3 sequence reads: CASETGGGDTQYF. CDR3 DNA: TGCGCCAGCGAAACAGGGGGAGGGGATACGCAGTATTTT.